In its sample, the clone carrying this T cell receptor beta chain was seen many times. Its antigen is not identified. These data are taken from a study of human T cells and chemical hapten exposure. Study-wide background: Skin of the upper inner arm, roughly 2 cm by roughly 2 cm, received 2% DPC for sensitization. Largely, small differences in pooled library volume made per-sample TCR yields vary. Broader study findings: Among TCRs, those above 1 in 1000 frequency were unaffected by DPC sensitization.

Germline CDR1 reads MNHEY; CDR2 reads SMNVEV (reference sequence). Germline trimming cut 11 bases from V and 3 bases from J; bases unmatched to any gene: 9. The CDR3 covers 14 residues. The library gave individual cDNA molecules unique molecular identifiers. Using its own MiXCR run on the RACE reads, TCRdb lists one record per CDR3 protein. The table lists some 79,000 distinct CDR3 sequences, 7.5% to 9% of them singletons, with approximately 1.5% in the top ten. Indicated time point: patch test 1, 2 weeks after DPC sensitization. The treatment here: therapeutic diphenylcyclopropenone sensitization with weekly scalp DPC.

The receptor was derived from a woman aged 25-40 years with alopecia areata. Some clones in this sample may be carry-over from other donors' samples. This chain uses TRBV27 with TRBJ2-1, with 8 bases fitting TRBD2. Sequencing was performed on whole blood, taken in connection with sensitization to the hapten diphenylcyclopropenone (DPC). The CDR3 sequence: CASGQRGFYNEQFF. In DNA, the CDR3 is TGTGCCTCTGGCCAGCGGGGGTTCTACAATGAGCAGTTCTTC.